Listed here is a single T cell receptor beta chain. Its antigen is currently unknown. Clones were read by immunoSEQ multiplex PCR, and TCRdb kept only the in-frame ones, dropping some. Here the sample spans more than 140,000 clones, around 88% being singletons. These data originate in a study of T cell responses to AZD1222 COVID-19 vaccine. Whole-study context: Whether given at about 4 or about 12 weeks, second doses were pooled. Overall study findings and caveats: Two AZD1222 doses significantly raised spike-specific TCR breadth and depth over controls. Donors in the cohort were predominantly white British and more often female, and clonal diversity was possibly underestimated. Baseline seropositivity occurred in only a handful of AZD1222 recipients.

The receptor's source is an adult in good health. The sample here was peripheral blood, taken on day 0 of AZD1222 vaccination.

The CDR3 sequence is CASSRTSALTDTQYF. CDR3 nucleotides: TGTGCCAGCAGCCGGACTAGCGCCCTCACAGATACGCAGTATTTT. V usage is TRBV7-3 and J usage is TRBJ2-3, with TRBD2 matching 9 bases. Per the germline V gene, CDR1 is SGHTA and CDR2 is FQGTGA. V shed 5 bases and J 2 bases; nucleotides not matched to a gene: 5. The CDR3 extends over 15 amino acids.